These 30 T cell receptor beta chains originate from one sample sequenced in a study of metastatic and nonmetastatic thyroid tumors. TCRdb reprocessed the PCR reads using MiXCR. The sample has some 8,400 clones; over 25% are singletons. Each patient came to thyroid surgery without any prior treatment (of any kind). Sequencing was performed on tumor tissue. The receptors shown here come from a female donor with papillary thyroid cancer or a benign thyroid nodule (not recorded which). Some clones in this sample may be carry-over from other donors' samples.

This clone has at least ten counts. The chain has TRBV27 and TRBJ2-1, with D unresolved. The V gene's germline CDR1 is MNHEY and CDR2 SMNVEV (reference sequence). V was pared by 3 bases and J by 0 bases, with 3 bases between. The CDR3 contains 13 residues. CDR3 amino acids: CASSFNSYNEQFF. In DNA form, the CDR3 reads TGTGCCAGCAGTTTTAACTCCTACAATGAGCAGTTCTTC.

In its sample, this clone ranks as medium-sized. The chain uses TRBV10-3 and TRBJ2-3; perhaps TRBD1 as D (5 bases). The germline gives CDR1 ENHRY, CDR2 SYGVKD. Trimming shortened V by 8 bases and J by 4 bases, and 10 bases separated the two germline ends. The CDR3 consists of 12 residues. CDR3 in DNA: TGTGCCATCCTAGTAGGGGCAGATACGCAGTATTTT. Its protein product is CAILVGADTQYF.

The chain is built from TRBV6-5 and TRBJ2-3; possible D gene TRBD2, 5 bases. Per germline, CDR1 MNHEY and CDR2 SVGAGI. This CDR3 contains 16 residues. Trimming removed 2 bases from V and 3 bases from J, with 15 bases in between. In DNA form, the CDR3 reads TGTGCCAGCAGTTACCCCCGGGGAGCCGGTACAGATACGCAGTATTTT. It yields the protein CASSYPRGAGTDTQYF.

The sample holds a few counts of this clone. This chain uses TRBV27 with TRBJ2-1; 9 bases align to TRBD1. This CDR3 region has 14 residues. V lost 3 bases to trimming and J lost 9 bases; unmatched junction nucleotides: 6. Germline V gene sequence: CDR1 MNHEY, CDR2 SMNVEV (reference sequence). The CDR3 region has the DNA TGTGCCAGCAGTTTCGCGGACAGGGGAGGTGAGCAGTTCTTC. It yields the protein CASSFADRGGEQFF.

This clone turned up a few times. V and J are TRBV10-3 and TRBJ2-7; 7 positions match TRBD1. Germline assignment: CDR1 ENHRY and CDR2 SYGVKD. V was clipped by 8 bases and J by 6 bases; unmatched bases: 16. The CDR3 is 15 residues long. The CDR3 protein is CAIFPAGTASGEQYF. CDR3 in DNA: TGTGCCATCTTCCCTGCCGGGACAGCGTCTGGCGAGCAGTACTTC.

The sample holds a few counts of this clone. The chain is built from TRBV5-1 and TRBJ2-7, with 9 bases that match TRBD1. Losses at the gene ends were 4 bases for V and 0 bases for J; bases not matched to a gene: 8. This CDR3 contains 16 residues. Germline V gives CDR1 SGHRS, CDR2 YFSETQ. This CDR3 reads CASSPYRQGVSYEQYF. In DNA, the CDR3 is TGCGCCAGCAGCCCCTACCGACAGGGGGTCTCCTACGAGCAGTACTTC.

This clone appeared a few times. The chain links TRBV27 to TRBJ2-7; 14 bases align to TRBD2. This CDR3 has 16 amino acids. Per the germline V gene, CDR1 is MNHEY and CDR2 is SMNVEV (reference sequence). V was pared by 4 bases and J by 7 bases, with 9 bases of the junction left unmatched. The CDR3 sequence is CASSSGLAGVKGEQYF. CDR3 in DNA: TGTGCCAGCAGTTCGGGACTAGCGGGAGTGAAGGGGGAGCAGTACTTC.

Only a few counts were recorded for this clone. This chain uses TRBV12-3 or TRBV12-4 with TRBJ2-1; D not certain. Trimming removed 2 bases from V and 10 bases from J, with 9 bases in between. The CDR3 is 12 amino acids. CDR3 nucleotide sequence: TGTGCCAGCAGTTTAACGCCACTAGAGCAGTTCTTC. It codes for CASSLTPLEQFF.

This clone has only a few counts. The chain employs TRBV6-2 or TRBV6-3 and TRBJ2-1, with D perhaps assigned TRBD1 or TRBD2 (5 bases each). CDR1 is MNHEY and CDR2 is SVGEGT in the germline V gene. V was pared by 2 bases and J by 8 bases, with 7 bases between. The CDR3 consists of 12 residues. The CDR3 loop reads CASSYGGYEQFF. CDR3 DNA: TGTGCCAGCAGTTACGGGGGTTATGAGCAGTTCTTC.

As for this clone: A junction end diverges from the germline sequence, so it may reflect a read error. The V call is TRBV7-9, the J call TRBJ2-5; no definite D call. Germline V CDR1 and CDR2: SEHNR, FQNEAQ (reference sequence). CDR3 size: 8 residues. In DNA form, the CDR3 reads TGTGCCAGCAGCCCGAATAGGTTC. It specifies CASSPNRF.

This clone was seen repeatedly, ten times or more. The rearrangement links TRBV27 to TRBJ1-6, with D possibly matching TRBD1 (6 bases). V gave up 3 bases and J gave up 4 bases, with 16 bases separating them. The CDR3 runs 17 residues. CDR1 and CDR2 (germline): MNHEY, SMNVEV (reference sequence). DNA for the CDR3: TGTGCCAGCAGTTTCACGGGGGGCCGATGGTATAATTCACCCCTCCACTTT. It encodes CASSFTGGRWYNSPLHF.

V usage is TRBV28 and J usage is TRBJ2-1; a possible D gene is TRBD1 (6 bases). Trimming left V 7 bases short and J 7 bases short, with 14 bases between. This CDR3 is built from 13 residues. In germline, CDR1 is MDHEN, CDR2 SYDVKM. The CDR3 loop is CASTYRVPNEQFF. The CDR3 bases are TGTGCCAGCACGTACAGGGTTCCAAATGAGCAGTTCTTC.

The V call is TRBV6-1, the J call TRBJ2-5, with D perhaps TRBD1 (6 bases). Trimming pared 5 bases from V and 1 base from J, leaving 8 bases between. There are 13 residues in the CDR3. The germline CDR1 and CDR2 sequences are MNHNS and SASEGT. CDR3 loop: CASSTGLQETQYF. CDR3 coding DNA: TGTGCCAGCAGTACAGGGCTCCAAGAGACCCAGTACTTC.

CDR3 residues: CSASLSSRGEQYF. DNA for the CDR3: TGCAGTGCTAGCTTATCGAGTAGGGGAGAGCAGTACTTC. The chain joins TRBV20-1 to TRBJ2-7; D may be TRBD1 (5 bases). Germline CDR1 is DFQATT and CDR2 is SNEGSKA (reference sequence). The CDR3 has 13 amino acids. V gave up 3 bases and J gave up 7 bases, with 16 bases separating them.

This clone showed up just a few times. This chain joins TRBV27 and TRBJ1-1; TRBD1 is a possible D gene (5 bases). This CDR3 has 13 amino acids. Germline CDR1 is MNHEY and CDR2 is SMNVEV (reference sequence). V lost 7 bases to trimming and J lost 2 bases, with 11 bases between them. For the CDR3, the DNA is TGTGCCAGCATGACAGCTGCCAACACTGAAGCTTTCTTT. This encodes CASMTAANTEAFF.

This chain joins TRBV18 and TRBJ2-7; D not certain. The CDR3 is 13 amino acids. The V gene lost 0 bases and the J gene lost 3 bases, with 6 bases spanning the gap. Looked up from germline, CDR1 is KGHSH and CDR2 is LQKENI. This CDR3 is CASSPPGGYEQYF. DNA of the CDR3: TGTGCCAGCTCACCACCGGGCGGCTACGAGCAGTACTTC.

This clone is medium-sized within its sample. V usage is TRBV5-1 and J usage is TRBJ2-1; 7 nucleotides align to TRBD2. This CDR3 spans 13 amino acids. The trim removed 2 bases at V and 5 bases at J, leaving 1 base unmatched. CDR1 and CDR2 (germline): SGHRS, YFSETQ. This CDR3 is CASSLSGNNEQFF. CDR3 in DNA: TGCGCCAGCAGCTTAAGCGGGAACAATGAGCAGTTCTTC.

The table lists this clone with a count of one. This chain uses TRBV7-3 with TRBJ2-5; D unclear. This CDR3 spans 13 amino acids. The germline gives CDR1 SGHTA, CDR2 FQGTGA. With 1 base removed from V and 5 bases from J, the gap between germline ends came to 8 bases. CDR3 residues: CASSLRLEETQYF. The CDR3 DNA reads as TGTGCCAGCAGCTTAAGGCTCGAGGAGACCCAGTACTTC.

The chain uses TRBV12-3 or TRBV12-4 and TRBJ2-1; D call uncertain. V dropped 3 bases and J dropped 4 bases, with 13 bases sitting between them. CDR3 size: 15 residues. This CDR3 reads CASSFTSLYYNEQFF. The CDR3 DNA is TGTGCCAGCAGTTTTACTTCCCTATATTACAATGAGCAGTTCTTC.

The V gene is TRBV20-1, the J gene TRBJ2-7; D not resolved. The CDR3 has 11 residues. Germline V gene data show CDR1 as DFQATT and CDR2 as SNEGSKA (reference sequence). V was shortened by 4 bases and J by 2 bases, with 6 bases between the two germline ends. CDR3: CSANQAYEQYF. The CDR3 DNA is TGCAGTGCTAACCAAGCCTACGAGCAGTACTTC.

This sequence joins TRBV20-1 and TRBJ2-2; 13 bases line up with TRBD2. Trimming took 3 bases from V and 3 from J; bases not matched to a gene: 7. The CDR3 spans 17 residues. Germline V gene data show CDR1 as DFQATT and CDR2 as SNEGSKA (reference sequence). Written as DNA, the CDR3 is TGCAGTGCTAGTCGTGGACTAGCGGGAGTCGACACCGGGGAGCTGTTTTTT. Its protein product is CSASRGLAGVDTGELFF.

This chain links TRBV7-2 with TRBJ1-6; D is ambiguous. This CDR3 has 14 amino acids. Germline V gene data show CDR1 as SGHTA and CDR2 as FQGNSA. Trimming removed 2 bases from V and 8 bases from J, with 10 bases in between. The DNA of the CDR3 is TGTGCCAGCAGCTTAAGGGAACTGGATTCACCCCTCCACTTT. Translating gives CASSLRELDSPLHF.

The chain links TRBV28 to TRBJ1-6; D call uncertain. The CDR3 is made up of 11 amino acids. Germline loops: CDR1 MDHEN, CDR2 SYDVKM. V was cut by 4 bases and J by 14 bases, with 9 bases left in between. DNA of the CDR3: TGTGCCAGCAGTTCGTGGACCTCCCTCCACTTT. Translating gives CASSSWTSLHF.

This clone is judged medium-sized. This chain uses TRBV20-1 with TRBJ2-3; 7 bases map to TRBD2. Germline CDR1 reads DFQATT; CDR2 reads SNEGSKA (reference sequence). The CDR3 runs to 15 residues. V shed 3 bases and J 4 bases; nucleotides not matched to a gene: 10. CDR3 loop: CSARQGGGRPDTQYF. Written as DNA, the CDR3 is TGCAGTGCTAGGCAGGGCGGGGGACGACCAGATACGCAGTATTTT.

This clone was picked up a small number of times. The rearrangement links TRBV27 to TRBJ1-6; D ambiguous. The V end was cut by 8 bases, the J end by 6 bases, with 11 bases between. The CDR3 contains 13 residues. From germline, CDR1 is MNHEY and CDR2 SMNVEV (reference sequence). In nucleotides, the CDR3 is TGTGCCAGCTGCCTTGGCGGTAATTCACCCCTCCACTTT. It encodes CASCLGGNSPLHF.

This chain uses TRBV6-1 with TRBJ2-2; 9 bases align to TRBD1. Losses at the gene ends were 6 bases for V and 3 bases for J; bases not matched to a gene: 5. The germline V gene has CDR1 MNHNS and CDR2 SASEGT. The CDR3 length is 15 residues. This CDR3 reads CASRTGGADTGELFF. CDR3 DNA sequence: TGTGCCAGCAGAACAGGGGGCGCCGACACCGGGGAGCTGTTTTTT.

The gene calls are TRBV20-1 and TRBJ2-3; perhaps D is TRBD1 or TRBD2 (5 bases each). The CDR3 covers 14 residues. The germline CDR1 and CDR2 sequences are DFQATT and SNEGSKA (reference sequence). V was clipped by 6 bases and J by 2 bases, with 15 bases between them. The CDR3 here is CSATRDPSTDTQYF. In DNA form, the CDR3 reads TGCAGTGCGACCCGGGACCCTTCCACAGATACGCAGTATTTT.

This clone has only a few counts. V is TRBV24-1 and J is TRBJ1-5; a weak D match, TRBD1 (6 bases). CDR3 length: 16 amino acids. Trimming stripped 1 base from V and 4 bases from J, with 13 bases between. Germline lookup yields CDR1 KGHDR and CDR2 SFDVKD. This CDR3 is CATSDFSGDKNQPQHF. The CDR3 DNA follows: TGTGCCACCAGTGATTTTTCAGGGGATAAGAATCAGCCCCAGCATTTT.

V usage is TRBV20-1 and J usage is TRBJ1-1; D ambiguous. The germline V gene encodes CDR1 DFQATT and CDR2 SNEGSKA (reference sequence). The CDR3 runs to 15 residues. V was shortened by 2 bases and J by 4 bases, with 17 bases between the two germline ends. CDR3 coding DNA: TGCAGTGCTAGAAACTTCGGGAGCCCGGGCACTGAAGCTTTCTTT. This translates into CSARNFGSPGTEAFF.

This chain uses TRBV6-2 or TRBV6-3 with TRBJ2-5, with no clear D. Deletions cut 4 bases from V and 2 bases from J, with 8 bases between. The CDR3 runs 13 residues. Germline CDR1 reads MNHEY; CDR2 reads SVGEGT. CDR3 DNA: TGTGCCAGCAGTTGCTGGCCTCAAGAGACCCAGTACTTC. Amino acids: CASSCWPQETQYF.